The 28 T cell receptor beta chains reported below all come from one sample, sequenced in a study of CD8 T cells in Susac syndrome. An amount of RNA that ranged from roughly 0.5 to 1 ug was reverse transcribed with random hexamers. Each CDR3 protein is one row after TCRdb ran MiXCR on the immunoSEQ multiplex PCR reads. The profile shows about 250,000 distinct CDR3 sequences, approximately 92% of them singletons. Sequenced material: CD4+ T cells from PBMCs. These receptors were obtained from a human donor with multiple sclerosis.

In DNA form, the CDR3 reads TGTGCCAGCAGCCCACCCCAGGGATGGGATACGCAGTATTTT. Amino acids: CASSPPQGWDTQYF. The chain carries TRBV3-1 and TRBJ2-3, with a possible D match to TRBD1 (5 bases). Trimming cost V 4 bases and J 6 bases, with 14 bases left between them. The V gene's germline CDR1 is LGHDT and CDR2 YNNKEL (reference sequence). This CDR3 comprises 14 residues.

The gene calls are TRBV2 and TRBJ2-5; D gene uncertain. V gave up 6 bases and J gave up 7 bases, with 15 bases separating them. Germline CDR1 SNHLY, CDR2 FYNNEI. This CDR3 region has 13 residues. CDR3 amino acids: CASRPRVLGTQYF. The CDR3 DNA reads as TGTGCCAGCAGGCCCCGGGTATTGGGGACCCAGTACTTC.

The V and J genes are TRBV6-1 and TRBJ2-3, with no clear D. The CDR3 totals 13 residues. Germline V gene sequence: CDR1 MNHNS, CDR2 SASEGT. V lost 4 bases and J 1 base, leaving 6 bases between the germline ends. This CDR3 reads CASSGTRTDTQYF. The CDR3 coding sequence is TGTGCCAGCAGTGGGACCCGCACAGATACGCAGTATTTT.

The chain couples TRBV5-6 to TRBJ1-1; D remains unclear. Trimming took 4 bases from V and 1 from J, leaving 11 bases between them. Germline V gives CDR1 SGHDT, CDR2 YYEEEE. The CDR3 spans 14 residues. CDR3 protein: CASSRLLANTEAFF. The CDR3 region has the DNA TGTGCCAGCAGCCGACTTCTGGCGAACACTGAAGCTTTCTTT.

This chain's CDR3 is CSARPGTGNSPLHF. CDR3 nucleotides: TGCAGTGCTAGACCAGGGACAGGGAATTCACCCCTCCACTTT. The V and J genes are TRBV20-1 and TRBJ1-6; 9 nucleotides agree with TRBD1. CDR1 is DFQATT, CDR2 SNEGSKA, per germline (reference sequence). V lost 2 bases to trimming and J lost 7 bases; unmatched junction nucleotides: 3. This CDR3 is built from 14 residues.

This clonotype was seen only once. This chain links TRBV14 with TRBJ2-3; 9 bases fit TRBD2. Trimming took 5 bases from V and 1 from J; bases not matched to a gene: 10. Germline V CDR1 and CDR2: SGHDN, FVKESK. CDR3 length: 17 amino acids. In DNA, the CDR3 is TGTGCCAGCAGCAAAGGGTCTTGGACTAGCGGCACAGATACGCAGTATTTT. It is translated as CASSKGSWTSGTDTQYF.

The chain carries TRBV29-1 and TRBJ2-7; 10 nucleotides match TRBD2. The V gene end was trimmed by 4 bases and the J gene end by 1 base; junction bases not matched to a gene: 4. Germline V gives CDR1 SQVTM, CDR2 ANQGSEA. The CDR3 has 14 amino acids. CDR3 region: CSVASGGRSYEQYF. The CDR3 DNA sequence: TGCAGCGTTGCTAGCGGGGGCCGATCCTACGAGCAGTACTTC.

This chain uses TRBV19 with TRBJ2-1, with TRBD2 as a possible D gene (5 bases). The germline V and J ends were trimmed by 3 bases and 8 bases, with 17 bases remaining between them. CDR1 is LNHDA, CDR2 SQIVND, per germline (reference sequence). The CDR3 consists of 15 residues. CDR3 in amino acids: CASSIRPRGNDEQFF. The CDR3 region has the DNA TGTGCCAGTAGTATTAGGCCACGGGGTAACGATGAGCAGTTCTTC.

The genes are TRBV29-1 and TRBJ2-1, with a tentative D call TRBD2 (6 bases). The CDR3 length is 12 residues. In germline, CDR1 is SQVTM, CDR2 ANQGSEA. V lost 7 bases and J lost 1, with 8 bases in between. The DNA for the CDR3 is TGCAGCGGGGCGGGATCCTACAATGAGCAGTTCTTC. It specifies CSGAGSYNEQFF.

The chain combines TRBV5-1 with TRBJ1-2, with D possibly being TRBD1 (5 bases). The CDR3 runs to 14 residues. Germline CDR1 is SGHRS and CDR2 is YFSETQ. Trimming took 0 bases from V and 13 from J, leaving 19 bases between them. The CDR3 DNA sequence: TGCGCCAGCAGCTTGGGGGTCTTACAGGCGACGTCCACCTTC. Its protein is CASSLGVLQATSTF.

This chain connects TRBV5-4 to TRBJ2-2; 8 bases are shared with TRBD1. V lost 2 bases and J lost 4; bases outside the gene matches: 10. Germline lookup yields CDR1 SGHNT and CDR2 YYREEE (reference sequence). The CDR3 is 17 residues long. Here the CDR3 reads CASSFVTGQGSTGELFF. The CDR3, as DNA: TGTGCCAGCAGCTTCGTTACAGGACAGGGATCCACCGGGGAGCTGTTTTTT.

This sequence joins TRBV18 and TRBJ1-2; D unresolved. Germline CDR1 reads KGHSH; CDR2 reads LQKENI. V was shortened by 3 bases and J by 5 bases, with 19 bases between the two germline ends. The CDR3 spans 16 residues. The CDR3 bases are TGTGCCAGCTCACCTTCGCCAGCCTCTGTCCGTTATGGCTACACCTTC. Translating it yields CASSPSPASVRYGYTF.

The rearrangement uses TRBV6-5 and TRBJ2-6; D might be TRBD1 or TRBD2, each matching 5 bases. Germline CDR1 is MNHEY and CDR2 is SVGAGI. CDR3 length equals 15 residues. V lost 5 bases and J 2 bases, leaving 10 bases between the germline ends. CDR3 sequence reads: CASSRGITGANVLTF. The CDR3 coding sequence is TGTGCCAGCAGTCGGGGCATTACTGGGGCCAACGTCCTGACTTTC.

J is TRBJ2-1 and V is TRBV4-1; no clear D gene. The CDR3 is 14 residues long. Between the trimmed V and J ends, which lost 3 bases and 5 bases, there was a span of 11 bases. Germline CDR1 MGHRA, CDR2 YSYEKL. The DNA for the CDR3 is TGCGCCAGCAGCCATCCGACCAGAAACAATGAGCAGTTCTTC. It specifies CASSHPTRNNEQFF.

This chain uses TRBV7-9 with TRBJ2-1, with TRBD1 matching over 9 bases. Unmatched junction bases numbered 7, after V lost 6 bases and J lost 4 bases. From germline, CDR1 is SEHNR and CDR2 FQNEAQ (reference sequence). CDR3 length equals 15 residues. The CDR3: CASRRGGTGYNEQFF. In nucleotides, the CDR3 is TGTGCCAGCAGACGAGGCGGGACAGGGTACAATGAGCAGTTCTTC.

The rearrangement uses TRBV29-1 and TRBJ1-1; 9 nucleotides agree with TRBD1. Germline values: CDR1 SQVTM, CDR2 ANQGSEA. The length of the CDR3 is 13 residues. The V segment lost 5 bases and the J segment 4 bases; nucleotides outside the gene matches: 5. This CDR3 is CSVFTGGVTEAFF. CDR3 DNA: TGCAGCGTTTTTACAGGGGGCGTCACTGAAGCTTTCTTT.

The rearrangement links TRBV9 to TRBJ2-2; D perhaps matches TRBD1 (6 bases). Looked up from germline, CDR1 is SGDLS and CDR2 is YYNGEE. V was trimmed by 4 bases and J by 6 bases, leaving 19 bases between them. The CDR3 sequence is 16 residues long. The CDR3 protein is CASSPGESTHAGELFF. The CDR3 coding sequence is TGTGCCAGCAGCCCAGGGGAGAGCACCCACGCCGGGGAGCTGTTTTTT.

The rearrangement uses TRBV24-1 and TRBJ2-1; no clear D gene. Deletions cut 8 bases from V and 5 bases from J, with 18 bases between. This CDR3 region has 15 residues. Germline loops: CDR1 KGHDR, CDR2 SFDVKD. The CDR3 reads CATMGRSPRNNEQFF. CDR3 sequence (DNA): TGTGCCACCATGGGTCGGAGCCCACGCAACAATGAGCAGTTCTTC.

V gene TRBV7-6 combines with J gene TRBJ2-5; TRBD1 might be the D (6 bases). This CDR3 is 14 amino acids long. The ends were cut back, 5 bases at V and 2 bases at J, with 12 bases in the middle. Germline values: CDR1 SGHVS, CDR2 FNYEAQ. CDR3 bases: TGTGCCAGCAGCCCCGGGACACAACAAGAGACCCAGTACTTC. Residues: CASSPGTQQETQYF.

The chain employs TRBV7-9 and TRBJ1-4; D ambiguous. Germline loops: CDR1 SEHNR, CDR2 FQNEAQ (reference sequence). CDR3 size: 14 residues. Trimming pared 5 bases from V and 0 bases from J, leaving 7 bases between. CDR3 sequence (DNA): TGTGCCAGCAGCGACGGAGCAACTAATGAAAAACTGTTTTTT. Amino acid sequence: CASSDGATNEKLFF. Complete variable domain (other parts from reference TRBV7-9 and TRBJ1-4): DTGVSQNPRHKITKRGQNVTFRCDPISEHNRLYWYRQTLGQGPEFLTYFQNEAQLEKSRLLSDRFSAERPKGSFSTLEIQRTEQGDSAMYLCASSDGATNEKLFFGSGTQLSVL.

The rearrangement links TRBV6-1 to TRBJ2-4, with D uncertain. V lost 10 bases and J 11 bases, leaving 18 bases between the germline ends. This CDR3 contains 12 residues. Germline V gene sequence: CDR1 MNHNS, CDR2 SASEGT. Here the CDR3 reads CATASDGFLQYF. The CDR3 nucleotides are TGTGCCACCGCATCGGACGGATTTCTTCAGTACTTC.

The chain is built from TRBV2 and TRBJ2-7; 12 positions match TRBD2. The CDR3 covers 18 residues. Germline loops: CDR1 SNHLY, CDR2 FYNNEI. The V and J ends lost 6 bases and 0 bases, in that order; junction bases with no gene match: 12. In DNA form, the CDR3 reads TGTGCCAGCAGAAGGTCGGGACTAGCGGGCGATAGCTCCTACGAGCAGTACTTC. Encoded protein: CASRRSGLAGDSSYEQYF.

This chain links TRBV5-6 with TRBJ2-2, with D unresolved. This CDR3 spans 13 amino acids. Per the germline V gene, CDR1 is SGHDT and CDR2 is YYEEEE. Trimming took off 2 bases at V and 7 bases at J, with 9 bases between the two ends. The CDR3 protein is CASSFPGHGELFF. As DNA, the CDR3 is TGTGCCAGCAGCTTTCCAGGTCACGGGGAGCTGTTTTTT.

DNA for the CDR3: TGTGCCAGCAGCGCGGGACTAGCGGGAGTCAAGCAGTTCTTC. As protein: CASSAGLAGVKQFF. The J gene is TRBJ2-1, the V gene TRBV12-3 or TRBV12-4, with 14 bases matching TRBD2. Trimming at V came to 6 bases and at J to 11 bases, leaving 6 bases not matched to a gene. The CDR3 is 14 amino acids.

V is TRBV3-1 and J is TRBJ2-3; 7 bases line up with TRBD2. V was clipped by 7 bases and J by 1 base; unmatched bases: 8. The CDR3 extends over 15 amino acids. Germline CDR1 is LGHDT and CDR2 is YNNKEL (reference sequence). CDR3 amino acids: CASTGRAGGTDTQYF. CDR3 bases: TGTGCCAGCACCGGCCGGGCGGGAGGCACAGATACGCAGTATTTT.

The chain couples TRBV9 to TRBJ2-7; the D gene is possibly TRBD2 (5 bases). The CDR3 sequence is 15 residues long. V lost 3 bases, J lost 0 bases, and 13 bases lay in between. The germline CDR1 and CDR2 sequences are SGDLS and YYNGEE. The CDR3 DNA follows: TGTGCCAGCAGCGCCGGGGTTGAGGGCTCCTACGAGCAGTACTTC. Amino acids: CASSAGVEGSYEQYF.

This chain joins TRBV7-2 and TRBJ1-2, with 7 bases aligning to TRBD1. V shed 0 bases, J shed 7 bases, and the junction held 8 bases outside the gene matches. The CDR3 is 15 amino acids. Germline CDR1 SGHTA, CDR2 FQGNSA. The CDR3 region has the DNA TGTGCCAGCAGCTTAGCACCCCCGACAGGGTCTGGCTACACCTTC. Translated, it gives CASSLAPPTGSGYTF.

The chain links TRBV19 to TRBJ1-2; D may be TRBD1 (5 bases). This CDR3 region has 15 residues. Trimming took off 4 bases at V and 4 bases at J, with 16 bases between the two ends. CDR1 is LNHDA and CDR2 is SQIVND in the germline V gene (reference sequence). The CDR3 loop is CASSRPGTGSYGYTF. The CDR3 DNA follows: TGTGCCAGTAGTAGACCCGGGACGGGCAGCTATGGCTACACCTTC.